A single T cell receptor (beta chain) is shown here with its context. Method: immunoSEQ multiplex PCR; TCRdb's copy keeps in-frame clones and lacks some. The sample yields 950,000 to 1,100,000 clones, around 78% seen once. The entry originates in a study of shared clonotypes between healthy human individuals. Germline assignment: CDR1 MNHEY and CDR2 SMNVEV (reference sequence). V trimming: 5 bases; J trimming: 1 base; junction bases outside the gene matches: 14. This CDR3 region has 18 residues. Every contributor of samples was a Caucasian grown-up residing in Nashville, Tennessee. This rearrangement joins TRBV27 to TRBJ2-7; TRBD2 aligns across 10 bases. The sample taken for sequencing was memory CD4+ T cells from PBMCs. Subset specified: CD45RA-negative fraction. The receptor was isolated from a man aged 18 to 30 in good health. Some clones in this sample may be carry-over from other donors' samples. The CDR3 sequence: CASSGPSGRRLQSYEQYF. The CDR3, as DNA: TGTGCCAGCAGTGGACCTAGCGGGAGAAGGCTTCAGTCCTACGAGCAGTACTTC.